Following are 21 T cell receptor beta chains from one sample sequenced in a study of shared clonotypes between healthy human individuals. The repertoire was sequenced with immunoSEQ multiplex PCR; TCRdb's copy has only in-frame clones and lacks some. The sample consists of some 1.4 million clones, roughly 95% of them appearing once. The sample consisted of naive CD4+ T cells sorted from blood. The subset denotes: CD45RA+ positively selected. The receptors come from a man younger than 40 in good health.

This clone was observed once. The chain recombines TRBV29-1 with TRBJ2-5; tentative D call: TRBD2 (5 bases). The CDR3 spans 13 residues. The ends were cut back, 4 bases at V and 10 bases at J, with 19 bases in the middle. The germline V gene encodes CDR1 SQVTM and CDR2 ANQGSEA. For the CDR3, the DNA is TGCAGCGTTGCGACGGGAACTCCTTGGGGCCAGTACTTC. Protein sequence: CSVATGTPWGQYF.

The gene calls are TRBV5-4 and TRBJ1-2, with D tentatively TRBD1 (5 bases). Trimming removed 2 bases from V and 6 bases from J, with 11 bases in between. CDR1 and CDR2 from the germline V gene are SGHNT and YYREEE (reference sequence). CDR3 length: 13 amino acids. This CDR3 reads CASSFDGTHGYTF. The CDR3 DNA is TGTGCCAGCAGCTTTGATGGGACCCATGGCTACACCTTC.

The chain couples TRBV19 to TRBJ2-1; TRBD2 matches 7 bases. V trimming: 6 bases; J trimming: 4 bases; junction bases outside the gene matches: 18. Germline CDR1 LNHDA, CDR2 SQIVND (reference sequence). The CDR3 length is 18 residues. CDR3 loop: CASSRSPVAGVQYNEQFF. CDR3 sequence (DNA): TGTGCCAGTAGCCGTAGTCCCGTGGCGGGAGTACAATACAATGAGCAGTTCTTC.

This clone was detected once. V and J are TRBV19 and TRBJ1-1; D is undetermined. Germline V gene lookup returns CDR1 LNHDA and CDR2 SQIVND (reference sequence). V lost 5 bases and J lost 1, with 8 bases in between. The CDR3 runs to 13 residues. The CDR3 spells CASSADGNTEAFF. The CDR3 DNA reads as TGTGCCAGTAGTGCGGACGGGAACACTGAAGCTTTCTTT.

The V and J genes are TRBV7-7 and TRBJ2-3; the match to TRBD2 covers 9 bases. Germline lookup yields CDR1 SSHAT and CDR2 FNYEAQ (reference sequence). This CDR3 comprises 14 residues. V trimming: 4 bases; J trimming: 3 bases; junction bases outside the gene matches: 2. CDR3: CASSSSGTTDTQYF. CDR3 coding DNA: TGTGCCAGCAGCTCTAGCGGGACAACAGATACGCAGTATTTT.

The rearrangement links TRBV5-4 to TRBJ2-7; D assignment may be TRBD1 or TRBD2 (5 bases each). V lost 4 bases and J 4 bases, leaving 18 bases between the germline ends. There are 15 residues in the CDR3. CDR1 is SGHNT and CDR2 is YYREEE in the germline V gene (reference sequence). The CDR3 DNA sequence: TGTGCCAGCAGCCCCGACCTAGCCCAGGGATACGAGCAGTACTTC. Translating gives CASSPDLAQGYEQYF.

Here the CDR3 reads CSASLPETQYF. The CDR3 DNA is TGCAGTGCTAGTTTGCCCGAGACCCAGTACTTC. The chain carries TRBV20-1 and TRBJ2-5; no definite D call. Trimming cost V 3 bases and J 5 bases, with 7 bases left between them. There are 11 residues in the CDR3. The germline V gene has CDR1 DFQATT and CDR2 SNEGSKA (reference sequence).

V gene TRBV7-9 combines with J gene TRBJ2-6; 8 nucleotides line up with TRBD1. The V gene end was trimmed by 5 bases and the J gene end by 2 bases; junction bases not matched to a gene: 8. The germline V gene encodes CDR1 SEHNR and CDR2 FQNEAQ (reference sequence). The CDR3 contains 17 residues. The CDR3 bases are TGTGCCAGCAGCATCGGACAGGGACCAACTGGGGCCAACGTCCTGACTTTC. This codes for CASSIGQGPTGANVLTF. Full variable domain (remainder filled in from reference TRBV7-9 and TRBJ2-6): DTGVSQNPRHKITKRGQNVTFRCDPISEHNRLYWYRQTLGQGPEFLTYFQNEAQLEKSRLLSDRFSAERPKGSFSTLEIQRTEQGDSAMYLCASSIGQGPTGANVLTFGAGSRLTVL.

V gene TRBV7-9 combines with J gene TRBJ2-1; tentative D call: TRBD1 (5 bases). Germline V gives CDR1 SEHNR, CDR2 FQNEAQ (reference sequence). Trimming cost V 3 bases and J 15 bases, with 15 bases left between them. This CDR3 is 12 amino acids long. Written as DNA, the CDR3 is TGTGCCAGCAGCTTCCCCCAGGGATGGCGGTTCTTC. It codes for CASSFPQGWRFF.

The CDR3 DNA reads TGCGCCAGCAGCCAGGACACGGGGAGCAATCAGCCCCAGCATTTT. Translation gives CASSQDTGSNQPQHF. The chain uses TRBV5-1 and TRBJ1-5; D may be TRBD1 (5 bases). Germline V lookup: CDR1 SGHRS, CDR2 YFSETQ. The CDR3 covers 15 residues. V was trimmed by 4 bases and J by 1 base, leaving 12 bases between them.

The V gene is TRBV7-9, the J gene TRBJ2-3; TRBD1 is a possible D gene (6 bases). Trimming left V 5 bases short and J 0 bases short, with 15 bases between. Germline V gene sequence: CDR1 SEHNR, CDR2 FQNEAQ (reference sequence). CDR3 length: 16 residues. CDR3 bases: TGTGCCAGCAGCGGGTTACAGGGAGACAGCACAGATACGCAGTATTTT. This codes for CASSGLQGDSTDTQYF.

With respect to this clone: Other DNA variants within this sample encode the same CDR3. V is TRBV7-3 and J is TRBJ2-5, with TRBD1 matching 8 bases. There are 13 residues in the CDR3. The germline V gene encodes CDR1 SGHTA and CDR2 FQGTGA. J gave up 5 bases and V 3 bases, and 2 bases lay outside the gene matches. This CDR3 reads CASSLNRGETQYF. The CDR3 DNA reads TGTGCCAGCAGCTTGAACAGGGGGGAGACCCAGTACTTC.

Note on this clone: This sample also contains other DNA sequences that code for the same CDR3. The rearrangement links TRBV6-4 to TRBJ2-3; 11 nucleotides match TRBD2. CDR3 length equals 15 residues. The V gene's germline CDR1 is MRHNA and CDR2 SNTAGT. The ends lost 6 bases at V and 0 bases at J; junction bases unmatched: 2. The CDR3 here is CASSRTSGSTDTQYF. CDR3 coding DNA: TGTGCCAGCAGCAGGACTAGCGGGAGCACAGATACGCAGTATTTT.

The chain is built from TRBV10-2 and TRBJ2-5; TRBD1 is a possible D gene (6 bases). The CDR3 has 16 amino acids. V lost 5 bases, J lost 1 base, and 17 bases lay in between. Per germline, CDR1 WSHSY and CDR2 SAAADI. The CDR3: CASSSPVDRTQETQYF. The CDR3 DNA follows: TGCGCCAGCAGTTCCCCAGTTGACAGGACCCAAGAGACCCAGTACTTC.

Only one count was recorded for this clone. The chain uses TRBV28 and TRBJ1-2; possible D gene TRBD1, 5 bases. CDR3 length: 13 residues. Trimming left V 8 bases short and J 9 bases short, with 19 bases between. CDR1 and CDR2 (germline): MDHEN, SYDVKM. This CDR3 reads CASGTTFDPRYTF. The CDR3 bases are TGTGCCAGCGGGACGACCTTCGATCCGCGCTACACCTTC.

This clone was seen more than once but under ten times. The chain joins TRBV4-3 to TRBJ1-5; 7 nucleotides line up with TRBD1. Unmatched junction bases numbered 11, after V lost 0 bases and J lost 3 bases. The CDR3 is made up of 18 amino acids. Germline values: CDR1 LGHNA, CDR2 YSLEER. This CDR3 is CASSQDPPTGRDNQPQHF. The CDR3 coding sequence is TGCGCCAGCAGCCAAGATCCCCCGACAGGGAGGGACAATCAGCCCCAGCATTTT.

This clone was seen only once. CDR3 nucleotide sequence: TGTGCCAGCAGTCTCCTGGGACAGGGGGACACTGAAGCTTTCTTT. This gives the protein CASSLLGQGDTEAFF. The chain has TRBV7-9 and TRBJ1-1; 11 bases fit TRBD1. V lost 6 bases, J lost 3 bases, and 6 bases stayed unmatched. The CDR3 runs 15 residues. Germline V gives CDR1 SEHNR, CDR2 FQNEAQ (reference sequence).

The chain has TRBV2 and TRBJ2-5; TRBD2 is a possible D gene (5 bases). Trimming removed 6 bases from V and 5 bases from J, with 13 bases in between. The germline V gene encodes CDR1 SNHLY and CDR2 FYNNEI. CDR3 length: 13 amino acids. The CDR3, as DNA: TGTGCCAGCAGAAGCTTTAGCGCCGAGACCCAGTACTTC. It translates to CASRSFSAETQYF.

V and J are TRBV28 and TRBJ1-5, with a tentative D call TRBD1 (6 bases). The CDR3 totals 16 residues. The V end lost 3 bases, the J end lost 0 bases, and 12 bases lay between the germline ends. Germline values: CDR1 MDHEN, CDR2 SYDVKM. The CDR3 spells CASSLRQAVSNQPQHF. Written as DNA, the CDR3 is TGTGCCAGCAGTTTGCGACAGGCGGTTAGCAATCAGCCCCAGCATTTT.

The chain links TRBV6-5 to TRBJ1-1; maybe TRBD1 (6 bases). V was clipped by 7 bases and J by 3 bases, with 18 bases between them. In germline, CDR1 is MNHEY, CDR2 SVGAGI. CDR3 length equals 15 residues. CDR3 sequence (DNA): TGTGCCAGCAACTTACTAGGGAGGGGGGACACTGAAGCTTTCTTT. Translation: CASNLLGRGDTEAFF.

This clone was seen just once. V and J are TRBV5-4 and TRBJ2-7; D might be TRBD2 (6 bases). The CDR3 is 17 amino acids. Deletions cut 3 bases from V and 6 bases from J, with 25 bases between. CDR1 and CDR2 from the germline V gene are SGHNT and YYREEE (reference sequence). The CDR3 nucleotides are TGTGCCAGCAGCTACAAAACGGGAGAAATCATCTCGTCCGAGCAGTACTTC. Translation: CASSYKTGEIISSEQYF.